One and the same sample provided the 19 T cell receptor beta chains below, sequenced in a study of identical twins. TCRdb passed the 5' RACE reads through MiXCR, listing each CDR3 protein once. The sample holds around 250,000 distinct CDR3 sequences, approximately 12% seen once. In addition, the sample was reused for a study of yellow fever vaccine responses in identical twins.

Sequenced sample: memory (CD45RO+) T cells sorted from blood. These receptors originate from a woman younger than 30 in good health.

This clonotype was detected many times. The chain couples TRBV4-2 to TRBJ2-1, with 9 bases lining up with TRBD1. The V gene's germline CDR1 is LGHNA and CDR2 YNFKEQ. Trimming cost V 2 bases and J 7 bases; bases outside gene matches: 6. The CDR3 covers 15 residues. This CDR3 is CASSQSGQGRNEQFF. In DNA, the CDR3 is TGTGCCAGCAGCCAATCCGGACAGGGGAGGAATGAGCAGTTCTTC.

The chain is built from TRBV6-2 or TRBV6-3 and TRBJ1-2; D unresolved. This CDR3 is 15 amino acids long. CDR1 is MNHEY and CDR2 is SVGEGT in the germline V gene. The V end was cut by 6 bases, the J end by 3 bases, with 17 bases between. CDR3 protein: CASRMTGRTYYGYTF. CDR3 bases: TGTGCCAGCAGGATGACTGGACGGACCTACTATGGCTACACCTTC.

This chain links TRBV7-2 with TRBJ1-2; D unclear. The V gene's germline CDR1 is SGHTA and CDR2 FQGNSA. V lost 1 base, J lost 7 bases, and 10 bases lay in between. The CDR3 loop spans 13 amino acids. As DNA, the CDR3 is TGTGCCAGCAGCTTAGTCCTTGTTAGTGGCTACACCTTC. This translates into CASSLVLVSGYTF. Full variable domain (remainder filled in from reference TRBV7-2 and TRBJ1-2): GAGVSQSPSNKVTEKGKDVELRCDPISGHTALYWYRQSLGQGLEFLIYFQGNSAPDKSGLPSDRFSAERTGGSVSTLTIQRTQQEDSAVYLCASSLVLVSGYTFGSGTRLTVV.

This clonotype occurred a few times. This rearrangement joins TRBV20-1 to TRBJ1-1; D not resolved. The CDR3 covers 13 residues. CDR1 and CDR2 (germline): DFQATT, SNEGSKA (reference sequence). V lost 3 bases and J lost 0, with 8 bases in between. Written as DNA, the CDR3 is TGCAGTGCTAGTGGGCCGGTGAACACTGAAGCTTTCTTT. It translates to CSASGPVNTEAFF.

CDR3 nucleotides: TGTGCCAGCAGTTCGGGGACGGCCAATGGCTACACCTTC. Translated: CASSSGTANGYTF. The rearrangement joins TRBV28 to TRBJ1-2; tentative D call: TRBD1 (5 bases). V shed 4 bases and J shed 6 bases, with 12 bases lying between them. The CDR3 length is 13 residues. Germline CDR1 MDHEN, CDR2 SYDVKM.

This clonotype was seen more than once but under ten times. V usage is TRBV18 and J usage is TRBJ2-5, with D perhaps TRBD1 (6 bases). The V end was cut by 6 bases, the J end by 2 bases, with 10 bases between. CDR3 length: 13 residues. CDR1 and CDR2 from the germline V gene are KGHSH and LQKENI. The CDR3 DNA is TGTGCCAGCTCTAGACAGGAACAAGAGACCCAGTACTTC. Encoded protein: CASSRQEQETQYF. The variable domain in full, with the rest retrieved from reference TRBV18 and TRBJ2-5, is NAGVMQNPRHLVRRRGQEARLRCSPMKGHSHVYWYRQLPEEGLKFMVYLQKENIIDESGMPKERFSAEFPKEGPSILRIQQVVRGDSAAYFCASSRQEQETQYFGPGTRLLVL.

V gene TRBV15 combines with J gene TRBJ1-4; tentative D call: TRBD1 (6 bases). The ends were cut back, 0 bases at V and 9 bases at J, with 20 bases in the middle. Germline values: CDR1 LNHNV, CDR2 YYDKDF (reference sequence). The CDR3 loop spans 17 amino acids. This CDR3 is CATSRELRDNKGKKLFF. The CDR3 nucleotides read TGTGCCACCAGCAGAGAACTCCGGGACAACAAAGGGAAAAAACTGTTTTTT.

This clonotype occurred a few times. Here the CDR3 DNA reads TGTGCCAGCAGCCAATCAGGGGGTGACACTGAAGCTTTCTTT. As protein: CASSQSGGDTEAFF. The V call is TRBV3-1, the J call TRBJ1-1; 7 positions match TRBD1. The CDR3 is 14 amino acids. The J segment lost 3 bases and the V segment lost 2 bases, leaving 3 bases of the junction unmatched. Per germline, CDR1 LGHDT and CDR2 YNNKEL (reference sequence).

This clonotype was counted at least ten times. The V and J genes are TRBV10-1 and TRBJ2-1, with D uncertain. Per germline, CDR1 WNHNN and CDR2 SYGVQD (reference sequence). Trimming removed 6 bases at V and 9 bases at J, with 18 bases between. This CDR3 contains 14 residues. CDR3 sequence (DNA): TGCGCCAGCAGCCCCCGGGTCCCCGGCACTGAGCAGTTCTTC. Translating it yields CASSPRVPGTEQFF.

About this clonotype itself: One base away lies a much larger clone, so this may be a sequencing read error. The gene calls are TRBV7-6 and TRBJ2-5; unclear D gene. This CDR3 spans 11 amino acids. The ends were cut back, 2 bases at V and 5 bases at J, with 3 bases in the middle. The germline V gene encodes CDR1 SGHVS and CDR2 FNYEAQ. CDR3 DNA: TGTGCCAGCAGCTTAATGGAGACCCAGTACTTC. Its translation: CASSLMETQYF.

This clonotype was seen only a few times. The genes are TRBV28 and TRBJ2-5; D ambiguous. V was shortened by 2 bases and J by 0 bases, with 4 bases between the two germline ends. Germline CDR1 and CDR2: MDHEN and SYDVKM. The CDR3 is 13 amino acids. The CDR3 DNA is TGTGCCAGCAGTTTACTAAACCAAGAGACCCAGTACTTC. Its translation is CASSLLNQETQYF.

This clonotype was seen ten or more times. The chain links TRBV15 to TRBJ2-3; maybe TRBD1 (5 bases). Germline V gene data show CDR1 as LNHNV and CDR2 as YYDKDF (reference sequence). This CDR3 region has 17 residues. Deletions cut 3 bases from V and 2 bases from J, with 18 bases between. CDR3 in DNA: TGTGCCACCAGCAGTTTTCCCCGACAGACGACCACAGATACGCAGTATTTT. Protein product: CATSSFPRQTTTDTQYF. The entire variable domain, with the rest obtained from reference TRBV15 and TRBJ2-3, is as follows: DAMVIQNPRYQVTQFGKPVTLSCSQTLNHNVMYWYQQKSSQAPKLLFHYYDKDFNNEADTPDNFQSRRPNTSFCFLDIRSPGLGDTAMYLCATSSFPRQTTTDTQYFGPGTRLTVL.

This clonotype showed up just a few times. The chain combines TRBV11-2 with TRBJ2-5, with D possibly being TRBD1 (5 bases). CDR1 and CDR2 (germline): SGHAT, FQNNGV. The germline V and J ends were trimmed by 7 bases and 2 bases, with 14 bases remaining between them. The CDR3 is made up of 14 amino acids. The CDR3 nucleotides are TGTGCCAGCACCCCAAGGGGCCATCAAGAGACCCAGTACTTC. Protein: CASTPRGHQETQYF.

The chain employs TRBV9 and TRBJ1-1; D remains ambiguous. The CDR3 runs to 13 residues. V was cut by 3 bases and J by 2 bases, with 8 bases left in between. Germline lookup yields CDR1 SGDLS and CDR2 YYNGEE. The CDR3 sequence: CASSEDLNTEAFF. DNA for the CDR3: TGTGCCAGCAGCGAGGACCTCAACACTGAAGCTTTCTTT.

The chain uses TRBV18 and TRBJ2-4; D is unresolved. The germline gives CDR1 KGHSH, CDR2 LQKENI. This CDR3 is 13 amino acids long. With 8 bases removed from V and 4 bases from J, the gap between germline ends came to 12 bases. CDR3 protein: CASTATAKNIQYF. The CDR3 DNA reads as TGTGCCAGCACCGCTACAGCAAAAAACATTCAGTACTTC.

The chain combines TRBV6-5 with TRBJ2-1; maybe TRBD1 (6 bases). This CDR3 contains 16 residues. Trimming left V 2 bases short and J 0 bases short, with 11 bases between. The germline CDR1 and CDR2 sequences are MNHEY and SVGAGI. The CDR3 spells CASSYDDRSSYNEQFF. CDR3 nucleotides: TGTGCCAGCAGTTACGATGACAGGAGCTCCTACAATGAGCAGTTCTTC.

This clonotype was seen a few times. The CDR3: CASSSGTASNQPQHF. The CDR3 DNA is TGTGCCAGCAGCTCCGGGACGGCAAGCAATCAGCCCCAGCATTTT. The genes are TRBV7-2 and TRBJ1-5, with D tentatively TRBD1 (5 bases). This CDR3 has 15 amino acids. From germline, CDR1 is SGHTA and CDR2 FQGNSA. The V and J ends lost 4 bases and 1 base respectively, with 11 bases between them.

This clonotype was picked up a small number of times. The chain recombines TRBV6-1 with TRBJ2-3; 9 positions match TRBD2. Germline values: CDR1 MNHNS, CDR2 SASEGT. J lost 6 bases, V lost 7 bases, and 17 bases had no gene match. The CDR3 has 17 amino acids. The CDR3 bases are TGTGCCAGCACCCCTCCGCGTTGGCGGGGGGGCCCGGATACGCAGTATTTT. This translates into CASTPPRWRGGPDTQYF.

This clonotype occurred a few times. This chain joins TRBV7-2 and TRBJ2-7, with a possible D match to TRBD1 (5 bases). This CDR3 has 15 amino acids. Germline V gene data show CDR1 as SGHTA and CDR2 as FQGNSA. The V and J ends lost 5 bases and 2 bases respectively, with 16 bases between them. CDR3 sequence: CASSLRPGLTYEQYF. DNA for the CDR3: TGTGCCAGCAGCCTTAGGCCAGGGTTAACCTACGAGCAGTACTTC.